Each of the 11 T cell receptor beta chains below was sequenced from the same sample in a study of T cells in women clearing cervical HPV infection listed by TCRdb under 2018. Library preparation employed the immunoSEQ multiplex PCR assay. TCRdb mirrors the immuneACCESS table, restricted to in-frame sequences. Some clones are absent from its copies; in checked studies, under half trace to an unresolved V gene, and the reason for the others is unknown. The sample table records 15,000 to 20,000 clones. The leading ten clones occupy about a sixth of the sample. Material: blood buffy coat. The receptors derive from a woman aged 18-70 years with a cervical HPV16 infection that either progressed to CIN3+ or cleared (not recorded which).

As regards this clone: Read coverage stops 3 residues before the CDR3 terminus; the germline J gene supplies the remainder. This chain connects TRBV23-1 to TRBJ2-4, with D perhaps TRBD1 (6 bases). TRBV23-1 is an ORF for which the function is uncertain. CDR3 length: 16 amino acids. CDR3 DNA, as far as it was read: TGCGCCAGCAGTCAATCTACAGGGCGCTCGTGTAGGGGT. Translated, it gives CASSQSTGRSCRG. The whole CDR3 reads CASSQSTGRSCRGQYF.

As concerns this clone: From the germline J gene comes the end of the CDR3, since the read stops 3 residues before it. The chain employs TRBV2 and TRBJ1-1, with 7 bases identical to TRBD1. Germline trimming cut 7 bases from V and 7 bases from J; bases unmatched to any gene: 9. CDR1 SNHLY and CDR2 FYNNEI come from the germline V gene. The CDR3 loop spans 13 amino acids. CDR3 DNA, as far as it was read: TGTGCCAGCAAAAGACAGGGCCAGAGTGAA. Encoded protein: CASKRQGQSE. The complete CDR3 protein is CASKRQGQSEAFF.

As to this clone: The read halts 3 residues ahead of the CDR3 end, with the missing end drawn from the germline J gene. The rearrangement joins TRBV19 to TRBJ1-1; D perhaps matches TRBD1 (6 bases). This CDR3 contains 16 residues. Trimming removed 8 bases from V and 7 bases from J, with 26 bases in between. The germline V gene has CDR1 LNHDA and CDR2 SQIVND (reference sequence). The covered CDR3 bases are TGTGCCAGTCTGCCCCTAAGGGGACAAGTGGGCGGTGAA. It codes for CASLPLRGQVGGE. The entire CDR3 protein reads CASLPLRGQVGGEAFF. Using reference TRBV19 and TRBJ1-1 for the parts outside the CDR3, the full variable domain is DGGITQSPKYLFRKEGQNVTLSCEQNLNHDAMYWYRQDPGQGLRLIYYSQIVNDFQKGDIAEGYSVSREKKESFPLTVTSAQKNPTAFYLCASLPLRGQVGGEAFFGQGTRLTVV.

Worth noting for this clone: Read sequence stops 3 residues before the CDR3 end, and the germline J gene provides the missing end. The genes are TRBV4-2 and TRBJ2-2; D is uncertain. CDR1 and CDR2 from the germline V gene are LGHNA and YNFKEQ. The CDR3 is made up of 15 amino acids. CDR3 bases read: TGTGCCAGCAGCGGAGTAGACGCAACTAATGAAAAG. This gives the protein CASSGVDATNEK. The whole CDR3 region reads CASSGVDATNEKLFF.

In the case of this clone: The sequenced fragment ends 3 residues before the CDR3 boundary, so the rest is inferred from the germline J gene. The chain carries TRBV7-2 and TRBJ1-2, with 7 bases lining up with TRBD1. The CDR3 contains 14 residues. Germline assignment: CDR1 SGHTA and CDR2 FQGNSA. The CDR3 here is CASSSGTDTYDYTF. The covered CDR3 bases are TGTGCCAGCAGCTCCGGGACAGATACCTACGAC. The complete variable domain, with remaining parts taken from reference TRBV7-2 and TRBJ1-2, reads GAGVSQSPSNKVTEKGKDVELRCDPISGHTALYWYRQSLGQGLEFLIYFQGNSAPDKSGLPSDRFSAERTGGSVSTLTIQRTQQEDSAVYLCASSSGTDTYDYTFGSGTRLTVV.

As for this clone: The DNA ends 3 residues before the CDR3 does, and the rest of the CDR3 is filled in from the germline J gene. The rearrangement links TRBV18 to TRBJ1-2; TRBD1 matches at 7 bases. This CDR3 is built from 14 residues. Germline V lookup: CDR1 KGHSH, CDR2 LQKENI. With 6 bases clipped from V and 1 base from J, the junction kept 5 bases outside the gene matches. The CDR3 sequence is CASSAGQFNYGYTF. The DNA read from the CDR3 is TGTGCCAGCTCTGCGGGACAGTTTAACTATGGC.

As to this clone: At one boundary the junction diverges from the germline segment, which might be a read error. The read finishes 3 residues shy of the CDR3 end, and the germline J gene is used to complete it. This chain connects TRBV4-2 to TRBJ2-7, with TRBD1 matching over 10 bases. Germline loops: CDR1 LGHNA, CDR2 YNFKEQ. The CDR3 length is 15 residues. CDR3 DNA (partial): TGCGCCAGCAGCCGGTCGGGACAGGGGACCTACGAG. Protein: CASSRSGQGTYE. The CDR3 in full is CASSRSGQGTYEQYF.

As to this clone: The DNA ends 3 residues before the CDR3 does, and the rest of the CDR3 is filled in from the germline J gene. The chain uses TRBV20-1 and TRBJ1-6; D is unclear. Germline V lookup: CDR1 DFQATT, CDR2 SNEGSKA (reference sequence). The length of the CDR3 is 15 residues. V was trimmed by 2 bases and J by 7 bases, leaving 15 bases between them. The CDR3 DNA, read in part, is TGCAGTGCTAGAATGCAGTCTCGAGTGAATTCACCC. Amino acids: CSARMQSRVNSP. The entire CDR3 protein reads CSARMQSRVNSPLHF.

CDR3 protein: CASSIPGANYGQYF. CDR3 bases read: TGTGCCAGTAGTATTCCAGGGGCGAACTATGGT. This sequence joins TRBV19 and TRBJ2-4; possibly TRBD1 for D (6 bases). The read gets to within 3 residues of the CDR3 end, and the germline J gene fills in the rest. The CDR3 has 14 amino acids. The germline gives CDR1 LNHDA, CDR2 SQIVND (reference sequence).

Concerning this clone itself: The read terminates 3 residues ahead of where the CDR3 ends, so the germline J gene completes it. This chain connects TRBV6-2 or TRBV6-3 to TRBJ2-4; D possibly corresponds to TRBD1 (5 bases). Trimming took 7 bases from V and 7 from J, leaving 20 bases between them. Germline V CDR1 and CDR2: MNHEY, SVGEGT. This CDR3 is 15 amino acids long. The DNA read from the CDR3 is TGTGCCAGCAACGACCCTTCAGGGTATTCGAACATT. Encoded protein: CASNDPSGYSNI. The CDR3 reads in full as CASNDPSGYSNIQYF.

On this clone: The read finishes 3 residues shy of the CDR3 end, and the germline J gene is used to complete it. The genes are TRBV11-2 and TRBJ2-5; no clear D gene. This CDR3 is built from 13 residues. CDR1 and CDR2 (germline): SGHAT, FQNNGV. Between the trimmed V and J ends, which lost 1 base and 2 bases, there was a span of 5 bases. CDR3 bases read: TGTGCCAGCAGCTTAGTGACACAAGAGACC. The encoded protein is CASSLVTQET. The entire CDR3 sequence reads CASSLVTQETQYF.